The 13 T cell receptor beta chains below all came from one sample that was sequenced in a study of breast tumors, draining lymph nodes, adjacent tissues. Breast cancer patients provided tissue from their axillary draining lymph nodes. TCRdb passed the multiplex PCR reads through MiXCR, listing each CDR3 protein once. Of 150,000 to 200,000 distinct CDR3 sequences listed, around a third are singletons. The specimen was axillary lymph node tissue. The receptors shown here come from a female donor with breast cancer. Some clones in this sample may be carry-over from other donors' samples.

There are many counts of this clonotype. V usage is TRBV15 and J usage is TRBJ1-2; D perhaps matches TRBD1 (5 bases). Germline V gives CDR1 LNHNV, CDR2 YYDKDF (reference sequence). This CDR3 region has 15 residues. With 1 base removed from V and 4 bases from J, the gap between germline ends came to 13 bases. CDR3 sequence: CATSRGGGSAYGYTF. In DNA form, the CDR3 reads TGTGCCACCAGCAGAGGTGGGGGGAGCGCCTATGGCTACACCTTC.

About this clonotype itself: This is likely a read error, given that the CDR3 carries no conserved phenylalanine or tryptophan at its end. The chain has TRBV6-5 and TRBJ2-3, with 10 bases fitting TRBD2. Per the germline V gene, CDR1 is MNHEY and CDR2 is SVGAGI. V trimming: 2 bases; J trimming: 4 bases; junction bases outside the gene matches: 9. The CDR3 consists of 17 residues. DNA for the CDR3: TGTGCCAGCAGTTACGGGGGGTTCCTAGCGGGAGCAGATACGCAGTATTCT. Its translation: CASSYGGFLAGADTQYS.

This clonotype was seen ten or more times. This sequence joins TRBV6-6 and TRBJ1-6; D is possibly TRBD1 (5 bases). Germline V gene sequence: CDR1 MNHNY, CDR2 SVGAGI (reference sequence). The V and J ends lost 4 bases and 0 bases respectively, with 13 bases between them. This CDR3 is built from 17 residues. CDR3 in DNA: TGTGCCAGCAGTTTGGGACGGTCGAGCTCCTATAATTCACCCCTCCACTTT. The encoded protein is CASSLGRSSSYNSPLHF.

This clonotype occurred many times. The chain uses TRBV20-1 and TRBJ2-5; 9 bases match TRBD1. This CDR3 contains 15 residues. Germline-derived CDR1 and CDR2 are DFQATT and SNEGSKA (reference sequence). V dropped 3 bases and J dropped 2; count of bases not matched to a gene: 7. The CDR3 nucleotides read TGCAGTGCTAGGACTCGGGGGACAGGGCAAGAGACCCAGTACTTC. Translating gives CSARTRGTGQETQYF.

In the case of this clonotype: Being one base from a much bigger clone, this may be a read error. The gene calls are TRBV20-1 and TRBJ2-5; D is unclear. The CDR3 runs 14 residues. CDR1 is DFQATT and CDR2 is SNEGSKA in the germline V gene (reference sequence). CDR3 DNA: TGCAGTGCGACGCGTGCTACTTCACAAGCGACCCAGTACTTC. Translation gives CSATRATSQATQYF.

This clonotype was found many times. V gene TRBV7-8 combines with J gene TRBJ2-7; D gene uncertain. The length of the CDR3 is 11 residues. Germline CDR1 reads SGHVS; CDR2 reads FQNEAQ. V lost 2 bases, J lost 6 bases, and 5 bases lay in between. CDR3 sequence reads: CASSLYSEQYF. Written as DNA, the CDR3 is TGTGCCAGCAGCTTATACAGCGAGCAGTACTTC.

This chain links TRBV5-6 with TRBJ2-7; 7 nucleotides agree with TRBD1. The V gene's germline CDR1 is SGHDT and CDR2 YYEEEE. V lost 4 bases, J lost 0 bases, and 7 bases stayed unmatched. The length of the CDR3 is 15 residues. The CDR3 coding sequence is TGTGCCAGCAGCAGGGGACAGAGCGTCTCCTACGAGCAGTACTTC. Amino acids: CASSRGQSVSYEQYF. Supplemented by reference TRBV5-6 and TRBJ2-7, the full variable domain reads DAGVTQSPTHLIKTRGQQVTLRCSPKSGHDTVSWYQQALGQGPQFIFQYYEEEERQRGNFPDRFSGHQFPNYSSELNVNALLLGDSALYLCASSRGQSVSYEQYFGPGTRLTVT.

For this clonotype: Being one base from a much bigger clone, this may be a read error. The chain recombines TRBV4-1 with TRBJ2-3; 7 bases agree with TRBD1. The ends lost 0 bases at V and 4 bases at J; junction bases unmatched: 10. CDR3 size: 17 residues. Germline V gives CDR1 MGHRA, CDR2 YSYEKL. Written as DNA, the CDR3 is TGCGCCAGCAGCCAAGATCCCCAGGGGGTCGGAGCAGATACGCAGTATTTT. Translating gives CASSQDPQGVGADTQYF.

V is TRBV11-3 and J is TRBJ2-1; D is possibly TRBD2 (6 bases). The CDR3 is 16 amino acids. In germline, CDR1 is SGHNT, CDR2 YENEEA. With 1 base removed from V and 0 bases from J, the gap between germline ends came to 10 bases. CDR3 sequence reads: CASSLGGTRSYNEQFF. The CDR3 nucleotides read TGTGCCAGCAGCTTAGGAGGGACTCGCTCCTACAATGAGCAGTTCTTC.

This clonotype was counted at least ten times. The chain has TRBV7-6 and TRBJ2-1; D ambiguous. Germline-derived CDR1 and CDR2 are SGHVS and FNYEAQ. V lost 1 base to trimming and J lost 0 bases, with 4 bases between them. CDR3 size: 14 residues. CDR3 nucleotides: TGTGCCAGCAGCTTAGATTTCTCCTACAATGAGCAGTTCTTC. Its protein product is CASSLDFSYNEQFF.

In this sample, this clonotype turned up many times. The CDR3 DNA follows: TGTGCCAGCAGCTTAATAAGCGGGGGGGCTTATGAGCAGTACTTC. It is translated as CASSLISGGAYEQYF. This chain connects TRBV7-9 to TRBJ2-7; the match to TRBD2 covers 10 bases. Trimming took 2 bases from V and 7 from J; bases not matched to a gene: 8. CDR1 SEHNR and CDR2 FQNEAQ come from the germline V gene (reference sequence). The CDR3 is 15 residues long. The whole variable domain, remainder taken from reference TRBV7-9 and TRBJ2-7, is DTGVSQNPRHKITKRGQNVTFRCDPISEHNRLYWYRQTLGQGPEFLTYFQNEAQLEKSRLLSDRFSAERPKGSFSTLEIQRTEQGDSAMYLCASSLISGGAYEQYFGPGTRLTVT.

This clonotype has just a few counts. The V call is TRBV6-2 or TRBV6-3, the J call TRBJ1-2; TRBD1 might be the D (5 bases). Germline assignment: CDR1 MNHEY and CDR2 SVGEGT. V gave up 6 bases and J gave up 5 bases, with 13 bases separating them. The CDR3 runs to 13 residues. CDR3 DNA: TGTGCCAGCAGCTCGGGGCTACGATATGGCTACACCTTC. Translation gives CASSSGLRYGYTF.

Points on this clonotype: Just one base apart from a much larger clone, this may be a read error. The CDR3 bases are TGTGCCAGCAGCTTTGAAGAGTTTTCCTGCGAGCAGTACTTC. It specifies CASSFEEFSCEQYF. V gene TRBV7-2 combines with J gene TRBJ2-7; no reliable D call. The CDR3 spans 14 residues. Looked up from germline, CDR1 is SGHTA and CDR2 is FQGNSA.